This T cell receptor (beta chain) is drawn from a study of CD8 T cells in ankylosing spondylitis. Study findings and constraints: The study identified a TCR beta motif of roughly eight highly homologous variants that appeared characteristic of ankylosing spondylitis blood. Disease-linked clones reportedly showed significant enrichment in matched ankylosing spondylitis synovial fluid.

Scientists made TCR beta libraries using quantitative 5'-RACE with molecular barcodes. TCRdb called the 5' RACE reads again in MiXCR, with one record for every CDR3 protein. Of 200,000 to 250,000 distinct CDR3 sequences detected, more than 25% appear once; the ten largest clones hold under 8%. Trimming at V came to 2 bases and at J to 0 bases, leaving 8 bases not matched to a gene. The CDR3 consists of 16 residues. Germline assignment: CDR1 SGHRS and CDR2 YFSETQ. This clonotype was counted ten times or more. Antigen specificity is unknown. Specimen: blood, either unsorted or a sorted T cell fraction (not recorded which). This chain connects TRBV5-1 to TRBJ2-7; 7 bases match TRBD1. The TCR originated in a male donor with ankylosing spondylitis or in good health (not recorded which). Here the CDR3 reads CASSFMSQGSSYEQYF. In DNA, the CDR3 is TGCGCCAGCAGCTTTATGTCACAGGGGTCCTCCTACGAGCAGTACTTC.